This T cell receptor (beta chain) was identified in a study of blood T cell repertoires in COVID-19. The wider study: The United States, Italy and Spain provided the acute and convalescent COVID-19 samples. T cells, B-cell-depleted T cells, or PBMCs supplied cDNA or gDNA.

Here immunoSEQ multiplex PCR was the method, and the copy in TCRdb shows in-frame clones only, minus some. The sample contains about 140,000 clones, 65% to 85% of which appear only once. V lost 4 bases, J lost 6 bases, and 1 base stayed unmatched. The CDR3 loop spans 13 amino acids. The germline V gene has CDR1 SGHNT and CDR2 YYREEE (reference sequence). This chain joins TRBV5-4 and TRBJ2-2; 9 nucleotides line up with TRBD1. Sequencing input: peripheral blood. The receptor's source is a woman aged 55-75 years with acute or convalescent COVID-19. CDR3 bases: TGTGCCAGCAGCCGGGACAGGGCCGGGGAGCTGTTTTTT. Its protein product is CASSRDRAGELFF.